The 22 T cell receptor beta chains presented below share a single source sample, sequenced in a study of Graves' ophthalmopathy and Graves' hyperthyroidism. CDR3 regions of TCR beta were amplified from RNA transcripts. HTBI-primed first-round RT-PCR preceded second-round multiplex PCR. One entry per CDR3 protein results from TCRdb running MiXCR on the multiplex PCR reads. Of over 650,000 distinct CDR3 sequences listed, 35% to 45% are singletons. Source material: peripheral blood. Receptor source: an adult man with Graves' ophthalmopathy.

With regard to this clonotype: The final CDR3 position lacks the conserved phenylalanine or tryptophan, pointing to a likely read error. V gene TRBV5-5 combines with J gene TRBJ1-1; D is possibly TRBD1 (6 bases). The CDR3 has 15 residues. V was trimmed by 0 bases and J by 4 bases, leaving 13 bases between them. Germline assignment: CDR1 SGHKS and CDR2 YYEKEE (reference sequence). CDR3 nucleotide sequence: TGTGCCAGCAGCTTGGTGGGAGGGGGGGGCACTGAAGCTTTCCTT. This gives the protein CASSLVGGGGTEAFL.

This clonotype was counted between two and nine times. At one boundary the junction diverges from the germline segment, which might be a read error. CDR3 sequence: CAISGGRGPSSGNTIYF. The CDR3 region has the DNA TGTGCCATCAGTGGCGGCAGGGGACCGAGCTCTGGAAACACCATATATTTT. The chain joins TRBV2 to TRBJ1-3, with D perhaps TRBD1 (6 bases). CDR1 and CDR2 (germline): SNHLY, FYNNEI. The length of the CDR3 is 17 residues.

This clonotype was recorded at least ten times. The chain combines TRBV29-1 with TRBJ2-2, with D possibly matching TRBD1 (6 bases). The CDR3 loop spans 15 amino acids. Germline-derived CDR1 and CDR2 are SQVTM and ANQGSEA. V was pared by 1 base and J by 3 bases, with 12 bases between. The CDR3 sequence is CSVEGAGVDTGELFF. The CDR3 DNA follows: TGCAGCGTTGAAGGGGCAGGGGTGGACACCGGGGAGCTGTTTTTT.

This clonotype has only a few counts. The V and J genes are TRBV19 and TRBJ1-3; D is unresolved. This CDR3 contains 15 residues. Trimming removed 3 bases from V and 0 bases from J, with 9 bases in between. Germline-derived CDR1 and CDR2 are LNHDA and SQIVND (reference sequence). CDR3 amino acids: CASSIRLISGNTIYF. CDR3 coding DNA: TGTGCCAGTAGTATCCGGTTGATCTCTGGAAACACCATATATTTT. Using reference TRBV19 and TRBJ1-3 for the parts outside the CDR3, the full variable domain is DGGITQSPKYLFRKEGQNVTLSCEQNLNHDAMYWYRQDPGQGLRLIYYSQIVNDFQKGDIAEGYSVSREKKESFPLTVTSAQKNPTAFYLCASSIRLISGNTIYFGEGSWLTVV.

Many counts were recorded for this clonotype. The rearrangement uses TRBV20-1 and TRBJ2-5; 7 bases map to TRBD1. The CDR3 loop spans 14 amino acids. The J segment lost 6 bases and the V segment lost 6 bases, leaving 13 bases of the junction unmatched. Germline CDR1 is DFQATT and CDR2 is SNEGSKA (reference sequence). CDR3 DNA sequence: TGCAGTGCCAGAACAGGGGATCTCCCCCAGACCCAGTACTTC. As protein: CSARTGDLPQTQYF.

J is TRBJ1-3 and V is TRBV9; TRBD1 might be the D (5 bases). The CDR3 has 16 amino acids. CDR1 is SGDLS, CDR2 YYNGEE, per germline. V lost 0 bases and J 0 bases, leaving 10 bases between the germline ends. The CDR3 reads CASSVGGRSSGNTIYF. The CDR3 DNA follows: TGTGCCAGCAGCGTAGGGGGCCGATCCTCTGGAAACACCATATATTTT.

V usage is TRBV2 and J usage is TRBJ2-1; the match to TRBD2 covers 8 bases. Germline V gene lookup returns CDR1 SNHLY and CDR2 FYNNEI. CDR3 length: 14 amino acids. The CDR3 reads CASGLAGRDNEQFF. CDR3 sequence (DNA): TGTGCTAGCGGGTTAGCGGGGAGGGACAATGAGCAGTTCTTC.

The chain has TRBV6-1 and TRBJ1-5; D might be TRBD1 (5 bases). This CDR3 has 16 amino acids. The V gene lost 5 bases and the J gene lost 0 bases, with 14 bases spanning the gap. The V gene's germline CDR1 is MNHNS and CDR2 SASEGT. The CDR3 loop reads CASSPQAGTSNQPQHF. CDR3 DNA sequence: TGTGCCAGCAGTCCCCAGGCAGGGACTAGCAATCAGCCCCAGCATTTT.

The chain's CDR3 is CSARDWGRGSGYEQYF. The CDR3 DNA is TGCAGTGCTAGAGATTGGGGGCGGGGATCGGGCTACGAGCAGTACTTC. This chain uses TRBV20-1 with TRBJ2-7; possibly TRBD1 or TRBD2 for D (6 bases each). Germline-derived CDR1 and CDR2 are DFQATT and SNEGSKA (reference sequence). The CDR3 extends over 16 amino acids. Trimming removed 0 bases from V and 3 bases from J, with 18 bases in between.

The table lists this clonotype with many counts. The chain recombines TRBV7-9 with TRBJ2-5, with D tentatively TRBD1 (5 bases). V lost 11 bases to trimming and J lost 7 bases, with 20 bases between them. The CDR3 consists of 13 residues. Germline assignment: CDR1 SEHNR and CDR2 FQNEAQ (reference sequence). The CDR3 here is CAGETEALGTQYF. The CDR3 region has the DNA TGTGCCGGCGAGACAGAGGCGCTCGGGACCCAGTACTTC.

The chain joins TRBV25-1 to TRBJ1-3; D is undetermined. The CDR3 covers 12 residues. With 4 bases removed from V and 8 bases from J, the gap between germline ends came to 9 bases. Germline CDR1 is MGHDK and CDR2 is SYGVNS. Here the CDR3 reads CASSGSGYTIYF. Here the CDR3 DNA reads TGTGCCAGCAGTGGTAGCGGATACACCATATATTTT.

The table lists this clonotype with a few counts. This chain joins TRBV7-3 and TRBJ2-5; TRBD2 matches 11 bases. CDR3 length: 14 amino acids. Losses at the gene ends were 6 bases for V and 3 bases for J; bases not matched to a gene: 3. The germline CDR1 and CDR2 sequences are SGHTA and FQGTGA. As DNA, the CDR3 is TGTGCCAGCAGTGTACTAGCGGGAGAAGAGACCCAGTACTTC. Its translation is CASSVLAGEETQYF.

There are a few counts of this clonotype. The CDR3 DNA reads as TGTGCCAGCAGCGTTGAACGGACAGGGGGCTCGGGCTACACCTTC. Encoded protein: CASSVERTGGSGYTF. The genes are TRBV25-1 and TRBJ1-2; 11 bases are shared with TRBD1. CDR3 length: 15 amino acids. The germline V gene has CDR1 MGHDK and CDR2 SYGVNS. V was pared by 6 bases and J by 8 bases, with 11 bases of the junction left unmatched.

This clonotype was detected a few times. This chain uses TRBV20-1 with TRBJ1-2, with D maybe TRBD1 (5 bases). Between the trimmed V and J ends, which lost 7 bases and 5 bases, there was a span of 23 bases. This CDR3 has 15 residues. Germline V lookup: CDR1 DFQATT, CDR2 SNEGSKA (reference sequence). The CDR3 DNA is TGCAGTGTTTTCGCCCGGGACGGGCTGGTGTATGGCTACACCTTC. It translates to CSVFARDGLVYGYTF.

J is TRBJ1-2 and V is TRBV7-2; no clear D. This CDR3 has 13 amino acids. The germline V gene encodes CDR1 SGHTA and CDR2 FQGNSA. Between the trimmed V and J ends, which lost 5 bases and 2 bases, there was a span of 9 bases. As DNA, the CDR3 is TGTGCCAGCAGCATAGGGCCCAACTATGGCTACACCTTC. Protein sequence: CASSIGPNYGYTF.

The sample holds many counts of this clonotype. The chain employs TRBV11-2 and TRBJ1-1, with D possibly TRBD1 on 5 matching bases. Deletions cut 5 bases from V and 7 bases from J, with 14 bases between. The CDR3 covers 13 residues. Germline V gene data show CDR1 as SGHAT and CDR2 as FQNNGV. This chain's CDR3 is CASSPRDGGEAFF. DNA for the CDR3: TGTGCCAGCAGCCCCCGGGACGGCGGTGAAGCTTTCTTT.

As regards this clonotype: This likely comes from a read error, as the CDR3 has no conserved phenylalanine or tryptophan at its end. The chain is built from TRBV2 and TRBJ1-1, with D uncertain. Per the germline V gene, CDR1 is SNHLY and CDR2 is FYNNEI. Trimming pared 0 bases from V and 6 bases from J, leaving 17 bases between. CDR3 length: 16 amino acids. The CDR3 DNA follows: TGTGCCAGCAGTGAAGCAGGGAATCGAGTGGATGCTGAAGCTTTCCTT. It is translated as CASSEAGNRVDAEAFL.

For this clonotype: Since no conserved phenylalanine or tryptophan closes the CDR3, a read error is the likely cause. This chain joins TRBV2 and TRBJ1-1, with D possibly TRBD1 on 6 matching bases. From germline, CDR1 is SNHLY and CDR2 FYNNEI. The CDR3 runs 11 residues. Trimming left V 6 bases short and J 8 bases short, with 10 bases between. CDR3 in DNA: TGTGCCAGCAGAGCCGGGACAGAAGCTTTCTCT. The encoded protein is CASRAGTEAFS.

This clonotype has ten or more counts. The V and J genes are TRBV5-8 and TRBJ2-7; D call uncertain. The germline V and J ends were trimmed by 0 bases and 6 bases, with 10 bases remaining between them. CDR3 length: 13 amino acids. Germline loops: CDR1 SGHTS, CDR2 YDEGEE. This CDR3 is CASSLALRAEQYF. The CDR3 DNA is TGTGCCAGCAGCTTGGCGTTGAGAGCCGAGCAGTACTTC.

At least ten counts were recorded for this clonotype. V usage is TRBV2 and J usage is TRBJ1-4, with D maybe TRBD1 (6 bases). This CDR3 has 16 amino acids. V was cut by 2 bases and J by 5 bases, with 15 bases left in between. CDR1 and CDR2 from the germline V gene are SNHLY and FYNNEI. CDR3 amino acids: CASSERWETGNEKLFF. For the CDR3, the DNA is TGTGCCAGCAGTGAAAGATGGGAGACAGGAAATGAAAAACTGTTTTTT.

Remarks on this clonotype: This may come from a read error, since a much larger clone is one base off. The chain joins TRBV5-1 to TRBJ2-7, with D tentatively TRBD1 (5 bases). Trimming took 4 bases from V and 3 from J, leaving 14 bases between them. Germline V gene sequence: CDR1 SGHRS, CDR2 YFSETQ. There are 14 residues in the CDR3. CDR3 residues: CASSGGGAIYEQYV. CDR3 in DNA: TGCGCCAGCAGCGGTGGTGGGGCGATCTACGAGCAGTACGTC.

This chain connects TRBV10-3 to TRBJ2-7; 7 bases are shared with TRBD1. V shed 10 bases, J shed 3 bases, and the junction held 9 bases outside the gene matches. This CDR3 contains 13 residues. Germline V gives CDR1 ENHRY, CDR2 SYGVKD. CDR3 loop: CASTQGTDYEQYF. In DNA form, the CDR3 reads TGTGCCAGCACACAGGGGACCGACTACGAGCAGTACTTC.